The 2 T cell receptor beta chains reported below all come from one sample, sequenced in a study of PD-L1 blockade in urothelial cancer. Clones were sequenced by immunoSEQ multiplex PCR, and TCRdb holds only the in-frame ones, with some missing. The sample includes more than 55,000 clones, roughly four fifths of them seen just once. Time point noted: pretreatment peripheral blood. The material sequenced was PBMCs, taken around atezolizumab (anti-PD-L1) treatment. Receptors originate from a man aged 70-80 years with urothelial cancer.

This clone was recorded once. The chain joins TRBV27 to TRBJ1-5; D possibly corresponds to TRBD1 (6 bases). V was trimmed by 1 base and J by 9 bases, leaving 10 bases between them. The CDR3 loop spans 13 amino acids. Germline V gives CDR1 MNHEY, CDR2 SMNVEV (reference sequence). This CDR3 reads CASSLLGGRPQHF. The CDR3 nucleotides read TGTGCCAGCAGTTTATTGGGGGGGCGGCCCCAGCATTTT.

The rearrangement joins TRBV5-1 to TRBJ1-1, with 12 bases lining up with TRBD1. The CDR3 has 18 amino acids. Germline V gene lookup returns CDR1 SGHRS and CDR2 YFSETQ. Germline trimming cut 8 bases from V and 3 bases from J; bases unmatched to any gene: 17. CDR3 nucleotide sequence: TGCGCCAGTGCAAGGGGGGGACAGGGGGCTTTAACCGACACTGAAGCTTTCTTT. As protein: CASARGGQGALTDTEAFF.